Presented here are 17 T cell receptor beta chains from one specimen sequenced in a study of T cells after yellow fever vaccination. From the 5' RACE reads, TCRdb called clonotypes with MiXCR, one entry per CDR3 protein. The sample has 60,000 to 75,000 distinct CDR3 sequences, about 6% seen once; the top ten hold 30% to 45%. This material consisted of CD8+ T cells sorted from PBMCs, taken 45 days after the first yellow fever vaccination. These receptors were taken from a man between 18 and 35 years old who received the YFV17D yellow fever vaccine.

The rearrangement uses TRBV6-5 and TRBJ2-7; TRBD1 is a possible D gene (6 bases). The germline V and J ends were trimmed by 0 bases and 6 bases, with 21 bases remaining between them. Germline V gene sequence: CDR1 MNHEY, CDR2 SVGAGI. The CDR3 length is 17 residues. This chain's CDR3 is CASSYSFAQGIGGEQYF. DNA for the CDR3: TGTGCCAGCAGTTACTCGTTTGCACAGGGAATTGGCGGCGAGCAGTACTTC.

This clonotype was observed a handful of times. The chain recombines TRBV5-6 with TRBJ2-3; 8 positions match TRBD2. Germline V CDR1 and CDR2: SGHDT, YYEEEE. The CDR3 has 16 amino acids. The junction had 8 bases not matched to a gene; V was cut back by 0 bases and J by 5 bases. The DNA of the CDR3 is TGTGCCAGCAGCTTGGCGGGGGGGCGGAATCTAGATACGCAGTATTTT. Protein sequence: CASSLAGGRNLDTQYF.

The chain combines TRBV10-3 with TRBJ1-2; D uncertain. The CDR3 has 13 amino acids. Germline CDR1 and CDR2: ENHRY and SYGVKD. Trimming took 6 bases from V and 3 from J, leaving 11 bases between them. The CDR3 region is CAIRRDGDYGYTF. The CDR3 DNA follows: TGTGCCATCAGGAGGGATGGGGACTATGGCTACACCTTC.

This clonotype was seen at least ten times. V gene TRBV5-1 combines with J gene TRBJ2-7; D ambiguous. The CDR3 is made up of 15 amino acids. V was pared by 3 bases and J by 2 bases, with 15 bases between. Germline assignment: CDR1 SGHRS and CDR2 YFSETQ. As DNA, the CDR3 is TGCGCCAGCAGCTACCAGCCAGACCGACCCTACGAGCAGTACTTC. Its translation: CASSYQPDRPYEQYF. Complete variable domain (other parts from reference TRBV5-1 and TRBJ2-7): KAGVTQTPRYLIKTRGQQVTLSCSPISGHRSVSWYQQTPGQGLQFLFEYFSETQRNKGNFPGRFSGRQFSNSRSEMNVSTLELGDSALYLCASSYQPDRPYEQYFGPGTRLTVT.

The chain carries TRBV5-5 and TRBJ1-5, with TRBD1 matching 9 bases. This CDR3 is built from 16 residues. Per the germline V gene, CDR1 is SGHKS and CDR2 is YYEKEE (reference sequence). The V segment lost 4 bases and the J segment 4 bases; nucleotides outside the gene matches: 9. The CDR3 region is CASSLQGQGVNQPQHF. The CDR3 nucleotides read TGTGCCAGCAGCCTTCAGGGACAGGGTGTTAATCAGCCCCAGCATTTT.

In this sample, this clonotype turned up many times. This chain connects TRBV11-2 to TRBJ2-5, with D uncertain. Germline-derived CDR1 and CDR2 are SGHAT and FQNNGV. V dropped 1 base and J dropped 5 bases, with 2 bases sitting between them. This CDR3 has 11 amino acids. The CDR3 DNA follows: TGTGCCAGCAGCTTAGGGGAGACCCAGTACTTC. Translation gives CASSLGETQYF.

This clonotype was seen many times. V is TRBV20-1 and J is TRBJ2-1, with TRBD2 matching over 8 bases. The CDR3 covers 15 residues. With 0 bases clipped from V and 4 bases from J, the junction kept 5 bases outside the gene matches. Germline loops: CDR1 DFQATT, CDR2 SNEGSKA (reference sequence). CDR3 coding DNA: TGCAGTGCTAGAGAGATCGGGGGGGGGTACAATGAGCAGTTCTTC. This codes for CSAREIGGGYNEQFF.

Many counts were recorded for this clonotype. The V call is TRBV6-2 or TRBV6-3, the J call TRBJ2-4; a possible D gene is TRBD2 (6 bases). This CDR3 has 13 residues. Trimming cost V 2 bases and J 9 bases, with 11 bases left between them. CDR1 is MNHEY, CDR2 SVGEGT, per germline. The CDR3 coding sequence is TGTGCCAGCAGTTACGGCTCGCGGGGCATTCAGTACTTC. Translated, it gives CASSYGSRGIQYF.

The chain employs TRBV5-8 and TRBJ2-3; 8 bases are shared with TRBD2. CDR3 size: 17 residues. From germline, CDR1 is SGHTS and CDR2 YDEGEE. Trimming took 1 base from V and 6 from J; bases not matched to a gene: 13. The CDR3: CASSLLGRGASGDTQYF. As DNA, the CDR3 is TGTGCCAGCAGCTTGCTGGGGCGGGGGGCTAGCGGCGATACGCAGTATTTT.

The table lists this clonotype with a few counts. The chain employs TRBV19 and TRBJ2-7; no definite D call. The CDR3 has 13 amino acids. From germline, CDR1 is LNHDA and CDR2 SQIVND (reference sequence). V was cut by 2 bases and J by 3 bases, with 8 bases left in between. The CDR3 sequence is CASSISPGYEQYF. The CDR3 DNA is TGTGCCAGTAGTATAAGCCCTGGCTACGAGCAGTACTTC.

This clonotype was counted ten times or more. The chain is built from TRBV2 and TRBJ1-5, with TRBD1 identical over 10 bases. V lost 5 bases to trimming and J lost 7 bases; unmatched junction nucleotides: 14. CDR1 and CDR2 (germline): SNHLY, FYNNEI. CDR3 size: 17 residues. DNA for the CDR3: TGTGCCAGCAGTACGGGACAGGGGTTTTTAGGGGACCAGCCCCAGCATTTT. Its translation is CASSTGQGFLGDQPQHF.

This clonotype showed up many times. CDR3 nucleotide sequence: TGTGCCAGCAGTCCCTTCACAGGGTACGAGCAGTACTTC. Translating it yields CASSPFTGYEQYF. The chain carries TRBV27 and TRBJ2-7; perhaps TRBD1 as D (6 bases). The V and J ends lost 5 bases and 4 bases respectively, with 12 bases between them. The CDR3 is 13 amino acids. The V gene's germline CDR1 is MNHEY and CDR2 SMNVEV (reference sequence).

The chain couples TRBV6-5 to TRBJ1-2, with D perhaps TRBD1 (5 bases). Germline lookup yields CDR1 MNHEY and CDR2 SVGAGI. V was pared by 0 bases and J by 6 bases, with 11 bases between. CDR3 size: 14 residues. The CDR3 reads CASSYSMGGNGYTF. The CDR3 nucleotides are TGTGCCAGCAGTTACTCGATGGGGGGAAATGGCTACACCTTC.

Ten or more counts support this clonotype. The gene calls are TRBV4-1 and TRBJ1-2; possible D gene TRBD1, 5 bases. The germline V gene encodes CDR1 MGHRA and CDR2 YSYEKL. The V gene lost 4 bases and the J gene lost 4 bases, with 22 bases spanning the gap. The CDR3 loop spans 17 amino acids. The CDR3: CASSPHNGVRGVYGYTF. The CDR3 DNA is TGCGCCAGCAGCCCCCATAATGGAGTACGGGGCGTCTATGGCTACACCTTC.

The chain recombines TRBV11-2 with TRBJ2-7, with 7 bases that match TRBD2. The CDR3 has 14 amino acids. Trimming removed 4 bases from V and 0 bases from J; junction bases left unmatched: 3. CDR1 SGHAT and CDR2 FQNNGV come from the germline V gene. The CDR3 DNA follows: TGTGCCAGCAGCTCCGGGGGGACCTCCTACGAGCAGTACTTC. Its protein is CASSSGGTSYEQYF.

The sample holds many counts of this clonotype. V usage is TRBV2 and J usage is TRBJ2-5; D gene unclear. This CDR3 contains 12 residues. V was cut by 6 bases and J by 1 base, with 6 bases left in between. The germline V gene encodes CDR1 SNHLY and CDR2 FYNNEI. CDR3 nucleotides: TGTGCCAGCAGAAACGCCCAAGAGACCCAGTACTTC. It encodes CASRNAQETQYF.

The chain employs TRBV24-1 and TRBJ2-1, with D tentatively TRBD2 (5 bases). Looked up from germline, CDR1 is KGHDR and CDR2 is SFDVKD. V shed 7 bases and J shed 2 bases, with 17 bases lying between them. This CDR3 comprises 16 residues. CDR3 residues: CATSSSDWPTYNEQFF. CDR3 bases: TGTGCCACCAGCTCATCGGACTGGCCAACCTACAATGAGCAGTTCTTC.